These T cell receptor beta chains were read from a single sample in a study of shared clonotypes between healthy human individuals. The protocol was immunoSEQ multiplex PCR, while the TCRdb copy is restricted to in-frame clones and leaves out a portion. This repertoire shows approximately 1.1 million clones, more than 75% found once; its top ten account for more than 0.5%. Sample: memory CD4+ T cells from PBMCs. These TCRs come from a man aged 18 to 35 in good health. Some clones in this sample may be carry-over from other donors' samples. Each CDR3 is given with its conserved first and last residue. A D gene is named only where the DNA matches it firmly. Rows may omit the clone size; those that give it use once, few, many or a size class.

j_gene,d_gene,abundance,v_gene,len,CDR3nt,CDR3aa
TRBJ1-1,NA,NA,TRBV11-2,14,TGTGCCAGCAGCTTAGTTGAAGGAGTCACTGAAGCTTTCTTT,CASSLVEGVTEAFF
TRBJ2-7,TRBD2,NA,TRBV4-2,17,TGTGCCAGCAGCCGAAACCCCGGACTAGCGGGAGGGATTAAGCAGTACTTC,CASSRNPGLAGGIKQYF
TRBJ2-7,NA,many,TRBV7-3,13,TGTGCCAGCAGCTTGAGTCAGAACTACGAGCAGTACTTC,CASSLSQNYEQYF
TRBJ1-3,NA,NA,TRBV7-9,14,TGTGCCAGCAGCCTCGGTGGGGGGGCAGACACCATATATTTT,CASSLGGGADTIYF
TRBJ1-2,TRBD1,NA,TRBV7-2,16,TGTGCCAGCAGCTTAGGGGGACAGGGGATTAACTATGGCTACACCTTC,CASSLGGQGINYGYTF
TRBJ1-1,NA,NA,TRBV2,13,TGTGCCAGCACCCGGGGGGAAGGCACTGAAGCTTTCTTT,CASTRGEGTEAFF
TRBJ2-1,TRBD2,NA,TRBV19,20,TGTGCCAGTTCAGTATTAGGTATGACTTTAGCGGGAGTCTCTCCCAATGAGCAGTTCTTC,CASSVLGMTLAGVSPNEQFF
TRBJ2-1,TRBD2,NA,TRBV4-1,17,TGCGCCAGCAGCCAAGTATCCACTAGCGGGAATTGGAATGAGCAGTTCTTC,CASSQVSTSGNWNEQFF
TRBJ2-2,TRBD1,NA,TRBV5-1,15,TGCGCCAGCAGCTCGGACAGGGGCGGCACCGGGGAGCTGTTTTTT,CASSSDRGGTGELFF
TRBJ1-5,NA,NA,TRBV19,13,TGTGCCAGTAACCAAGGACGGTCCCAACCCCAGCATTTT,CASNQGRSQPQHF
TRBJ2-2,TRBD2,few,TRBV25-1,12,TGTGCCAGCAGGGGACTAGCCGGGGAGCTGTTTTTT,CASRGLAGELFF
TRBJ2-3,TRBD1,NA,TRBV28,15,TGTGCCAGCAGCCGACAGGGGGTAAGCACAGATACGCAGTATTTT,CASSRQGVSTDTQYF
TRBJ1-2,NA,once,TRBV5-1,16,TGCGCCAGCAGCTTGGCCGAAGCAGGCTGGGCTTATGGCTACACCTTC,CASSLAEAGWAYGYTF
TRBJ1-1,TRBD1,NA,TRBV5-1,16,TGCGCCAGCAGCTTTCCCGGGACAGGGCAAGGGACTGAAGCTTTCTTT,CASSFPGTGQGTEAFF
TRBJ1-1,TRBD1,NA,TRBV18,16,TGTGCCAGCTCACCGGAAGCAGGGACAGTGAGCACTGAAGCTTTCTTT,CASSPEAGTVSTEAFF
TRBJ2-3,TRBD2,NA,TRBV2,20,TGTGCCAGCAGCTACCTGGGACTAGCGGGAGGGATTGGGTTTTCAGATACGCAGTATTTT,CASSYLGLAGGIGFSDTQYF
TRBJ2-2,NA,NA,TRBV6-5,12,TGTGCCAGCAGTTATACCACCGGGGAGCTGTTTTTT,CASSYTTGELFF
TRBJ1-1,NA,NA,TRBV29-1,14,TGCAGCGGGCTATGGGGGCGGGTGAACACTGAAGCTTTCTTT,CSGLWGRVNTEAFF
TRBJ1-1,TRBD1,NA,TRBV7-2,14,TGTGCCAGCAGCTTTACCGAAACAGGGGAACGAGCTTTCTTT,CASSFTETGERAFF
TRBJ2-5,NA,NA,TRBV5-4,16,TGTGCCAGCAGCTTGGTGGCAGGGGCGCTGCGGGAGACCCAGTACTTC,CASSLVAGALRETQYF
TRBJ1-1,NA,NA,TRBV6-6,12,TGTGCCAGCAGTTACAGCGCCTATGAAGCTTTCTTT,CASSYSAYEAFF
TRBJ2-1,NA,NA,TRBV9,13,TGTGCCAGCAGCGTAGGGGATTTGGGTGAGCAGTTCTTC,CASSVGDLGEQFF
TRBJ1-3,TRBD1,NA,TRBV9,14,TGTGCCAGTCAACAGGGGTCTTCTGGAAACACCATATATTTT,CASQQGSSGNTIYF
TRBJ2-7,NA,NA,TRBV2,14,TGTGCCAGCAGAGAGCAGGTTGGAACCTACGAGCAGTACTTC,CASREQVGTYEQYF
TRBJ2-5,TRBD2,NA,TRBV5-1,16,TGCGCCAGCAGCCCGGGACTAGCGGGAGGACAAGAGACCCAGTACTTC,CASSPGLAGGQETQYF
TRBJ2-2,NA,NA,TRBV6-1,13,TGTGCCAGCAGTGCGATAAACACCGGGGAGCTGTTTTTT,CASSAINTGELFF
TRBJ2-7,NA,NA,TRBV6-1,12,TGTGCCAGTGCGTGGCACCCTCTGGAGCAGTACTTC,CASAWHPLEQYF
TRBJ2-7,NA,once,TRBV2,14,TGTGCCAGCAGTGAAGCTGGCGGCTTGAGCGAGCAGTACTTC,CASSEAGGLSEQYF
TRBJ1-4,NA,NA,TRBV5-4,14,TGTGCCAGCAGCCAGGACGGAGAGAATGAAAAACTGTTTTTT,CASSQDGENEKLFF
TRBJ2-3,NA,few,TRBV7-9,19,TGTGCCAGCAGCTTAGAGTTAGGCAGGATGGCTGCTAGCACAGATACGCAGTATTTT,CASSLELGRMAASTDTQYF
TRBJ2-7,TRBD2,NA,TRBV6-1,13,TGTGCCAGCATCGAACTAGCGGGAGTCGAGCAGTACTTC,CASIELAGVEQYF
TRBJ2-7,NA,NA,TRBV2,14,TGTGCCAGCAGGCCGGGACTCCTACCCTACGAGCAGTACTTC,CASRPGLLPYEQYF
TRBJ1-2,TRBD1,NA,TRBV7-8,14,TGTGCCAGCAGCCCCCTACAGGGGACACTCGGCTACACCTTC,CASSPLQGTLGYTF
TRBJ1-1,NA,NA,TRBV5-1,15,TGCGCCAGCAGAGATGCGGGACACCCGGCAGATGAAGCTTTCTTT,CASRDAGHPADEAFF
TRBJ2-3,NA,NA,TRBV15,14,TGTGCCACCAGTCCAGGTCGACCCACAGATACGCAGTATTTT,CATSPGRPTDTQYF
TRBJ2-4,NA,once,TRBV5-1,16,TGCGCCAGCAGCTTGGCTGCGGGGACAGCCGCCCTGGTTCAGTACTTC,CASSLAAGTAALVQYF
TRBJ2-2,NA,NA,TRBV25-1,11,TGTGCCAGCAGAAGTACCGGGGAGCTGTTTTTT,CASRSTGELFF
TRBJ2-1,NA,NA,TRBV27,18,TGTGCCAGCAGTTTCCAGCCCCCCCCGTTGAGCTCCTACAATGAGCAGTTCTTC,CASSFQPPPLSSYNEQFF
TRBJ1-3,NA,NA,TRBV2,14,TGTGCCAGCACCCAGGGGAATTCTGGAAACACCATATATTTT,CASTQGNSGNTIYF
TRBJ2-1,TRBD2,NA,TRBV11-3,14,TGTGCCAGCAGCTTAGTCGGCGGGAGTGATGAGCAGTTCTTC,CASSLVGGSDEQFF
TRBJ1-1,NA,many,TRBV6-5,15,TGTGCCAGCAGTTACGCCCGGGCCGGAGACACTGAAGCTTTCTTT,CASSYARAGDTEAFF
TRBJ2-7,TRBD2,NA,TRBV6-5,14,TGTGCCAGCAGGTCCAGCGGGAGGGGTTCCGAGCAGTACTTC,CASRSSGRGSEQYF
TRBJ1-1,NA,once,TRBV6-1,14,TGTGCCAGCAGTGAAGTAAGGTGGGACACTGAAGCTTTCTTT,CASSEVRWDTEAFF
TRBJ2-1,NA,NA,TRBV7-3,17,TGTGCCAGCACTCTTTATGGTGCGGCTAGCTCCTACAATGAGCAGTTCTTC,CASTLYGAASSYNEQFF
TRBJ2-7,TRBD1,many,TRBV4-2,17,TGTGCCAGCAGCCAAGATTCGACAGGGGGTCTCCCCCTCGAGCAGTACTTC,CASSQDSTGGLPLEQYF
TRBJ2-7,NA,NA,TRBV11-2,14,TGTGCCAGCAGCTTTTCTGGGAGCTCCTACGAGCAGTACTTC,CASSFSGSSYEQYF
TRBJ2-5,NA,once,TRBV28,15,TGTGCCAGCAGCACACAGGGTTCGTACCAAGAGACCCAGTACTTC,CASSTQGSYQETQYF
TRBJ1-4,NA,NA,TRBV7-6,16,TGTGCCAGCAGTCCTGGTAGTGGGGCAACTAATGAAAAACTGTTTTTT,CASSPGSGATNEKLFF
TRBJ2-7,NA,once,TRBV7-3,14,TGTGCCAGCAGCCCGGTAATTAATTCGGTAGAGCAGTACTTC,CASSPVINSVEQYF
TRBJ2-5,TRBD1,NA,TRBV19,14,TGTGCCAGTAGTATAGCGACAGGGTTGGTGACCCAGTACTTC,CASSIATGLVTQYF